The source of this T cell receptor (beta chain) is a study of cytomegalovirus exposure and HLA in healthy donors. Study findings and constraints: Among the CMV-associated chains, three were confirmed in vitro as specific for CMV antigens. According to a later analysis, TCR clusters from the first cohort tended to co-occur in the 120 or so validation repertoires.

As regards this clone: Its cognate antigen is unknown.

Some clones are missing from TCRdb's copy, which holds only in-frame ones; the method was immunoSEQ multiplex PCR. The sample includes 200,000 to 250,000 clones, over 75% of them seen just once. CDR1 is SGHDN, CDR2 FVKESK, per germline. V lost 3 bases and J 4 bases, leaving 13 bases between the germline ends. The CDR3 is 15 residues long. Sequenced input: PBMCs. The sequence derives from a woman under 30 in good health and CMV-seropositive. The rearrangement uses TRBV14 and TRBJ2-1, with D possibly TRBD1 on 6 matching bases. The CDR3 is CASSQRDIRYNEQFF. DNA of the CDR3: TGTGCCAGCAGCCAGAGGGACATCCGTTACAATGAGCAGTTCTTC.